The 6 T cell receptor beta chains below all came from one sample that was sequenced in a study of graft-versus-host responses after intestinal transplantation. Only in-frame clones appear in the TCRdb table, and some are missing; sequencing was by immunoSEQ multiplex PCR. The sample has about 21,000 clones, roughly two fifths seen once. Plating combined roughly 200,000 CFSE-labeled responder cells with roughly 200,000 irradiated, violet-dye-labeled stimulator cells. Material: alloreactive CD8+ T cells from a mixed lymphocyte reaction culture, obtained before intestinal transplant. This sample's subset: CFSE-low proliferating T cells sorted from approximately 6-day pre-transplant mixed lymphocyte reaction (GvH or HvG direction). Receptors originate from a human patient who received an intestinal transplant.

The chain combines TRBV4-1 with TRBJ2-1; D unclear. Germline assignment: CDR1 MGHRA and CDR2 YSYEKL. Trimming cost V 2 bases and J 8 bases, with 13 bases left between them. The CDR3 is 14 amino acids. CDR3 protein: CASSQITEVDEQFF. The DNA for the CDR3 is TGCGCCAGCAGCCAAATAACCGAAGTCGATGAGCAGTTCTTC.

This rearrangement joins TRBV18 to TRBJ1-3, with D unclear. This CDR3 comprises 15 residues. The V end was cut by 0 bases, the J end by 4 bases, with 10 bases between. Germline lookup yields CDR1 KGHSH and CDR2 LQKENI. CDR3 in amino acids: CASSPPLVFGNTIYF. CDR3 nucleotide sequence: TGTGCCAGCTCACCACCGCTCGTGTTCGGAAACACCATATATTTT. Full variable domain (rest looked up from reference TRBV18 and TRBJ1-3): NAGVMQNPRHLVRRRGQEARLRCSPMKGHSHVYWYRQLPEEGLKFMVYLQKENIIDESGMPKERFSAEFPKEGPSILRIQQVVRGDSAAYFCASSPPLVFGNTIYFGEGSWLTVV.

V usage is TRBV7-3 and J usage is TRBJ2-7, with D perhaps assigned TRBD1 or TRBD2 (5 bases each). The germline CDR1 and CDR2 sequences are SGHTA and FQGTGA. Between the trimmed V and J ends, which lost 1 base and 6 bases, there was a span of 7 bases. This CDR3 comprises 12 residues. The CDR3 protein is CASSLNGAEQYF. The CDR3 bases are TGTGCCAGCAGCTTAAACGGGGCCGAGCAGTACTTC.

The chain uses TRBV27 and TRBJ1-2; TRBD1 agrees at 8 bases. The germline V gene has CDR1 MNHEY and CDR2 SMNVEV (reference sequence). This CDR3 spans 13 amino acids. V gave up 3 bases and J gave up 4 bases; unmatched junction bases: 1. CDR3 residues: CASSFGQGYGYTF. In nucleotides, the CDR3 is TGTGCCAGCAGTTTTGGACAGGGCTATGGCTACACCTTC.

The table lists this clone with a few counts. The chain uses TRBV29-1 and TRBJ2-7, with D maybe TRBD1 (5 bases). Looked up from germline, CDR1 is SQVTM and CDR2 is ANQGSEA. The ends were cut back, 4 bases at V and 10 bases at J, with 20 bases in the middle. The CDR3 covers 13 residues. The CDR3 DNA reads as TGCAGCGTTGCCTTTAACAGGCCTGGCGAACAGTACTTC. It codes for CSVAFNRPGEQYF.

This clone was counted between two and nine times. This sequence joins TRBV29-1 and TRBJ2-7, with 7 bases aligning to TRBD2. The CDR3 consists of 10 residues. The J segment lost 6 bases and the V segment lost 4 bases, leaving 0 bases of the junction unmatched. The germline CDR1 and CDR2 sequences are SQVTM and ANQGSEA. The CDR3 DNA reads TGCAGCGTTGGGGGGGGCGAGCAGTACTTC. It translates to CSVGGGEQYF.